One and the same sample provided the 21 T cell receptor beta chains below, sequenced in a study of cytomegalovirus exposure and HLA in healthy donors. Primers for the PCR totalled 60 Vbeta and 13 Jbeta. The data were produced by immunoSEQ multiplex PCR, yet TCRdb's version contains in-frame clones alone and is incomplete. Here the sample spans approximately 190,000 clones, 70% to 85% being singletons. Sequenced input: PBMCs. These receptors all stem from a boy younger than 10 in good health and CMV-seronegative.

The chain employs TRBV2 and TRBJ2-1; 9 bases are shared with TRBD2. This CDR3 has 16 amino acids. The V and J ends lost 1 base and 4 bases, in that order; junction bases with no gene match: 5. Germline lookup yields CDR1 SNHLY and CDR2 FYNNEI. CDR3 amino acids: CASSEEAGGTYNEQFF. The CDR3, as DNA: TGTGCCAGCAGTGAAGAAGCGGGGGGTACTTACAATGAGCAGTTCTTC.

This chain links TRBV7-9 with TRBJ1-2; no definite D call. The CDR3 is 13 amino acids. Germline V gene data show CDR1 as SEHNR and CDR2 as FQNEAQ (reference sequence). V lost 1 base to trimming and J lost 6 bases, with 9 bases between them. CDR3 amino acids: CASSLEMRNGYTF. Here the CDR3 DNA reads TGTGCCAGCAGCTTAGAAATGAGAAATGGCTACACCTTC.

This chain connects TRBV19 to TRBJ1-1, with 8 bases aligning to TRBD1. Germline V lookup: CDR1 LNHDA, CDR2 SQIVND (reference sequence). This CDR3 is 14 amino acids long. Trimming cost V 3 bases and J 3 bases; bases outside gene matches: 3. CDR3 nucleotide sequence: TGTGCCAGTAGTATGTACAGGGGGGACACTGAAGCTTTCTTT. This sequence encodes CASSMYRGDTEAFF. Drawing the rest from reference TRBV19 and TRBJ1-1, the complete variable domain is DGGITQSPKYLFRKEGQNVTLSCEQNLNHDAMYWYRQDPGQGLRLIYYSQIVNDFQKGDIAEGYSVSREKKESFPLTVTSAQKNPTAFYLCASSMYRGDTEAFFGQGTRLTVV.

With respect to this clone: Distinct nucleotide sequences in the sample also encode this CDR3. Written as DNA, the CDR3 is TGTGCCAGCAGCTTCAGAGAGACCCAGTACTTC. It translates to CASSFRETQYF. The chain combines TRBV7-9 with TRBJ2-5; D uncertain. The length of the CDR3 is 11 residues. The V and J ends lost 3 bases and 4 bases respectively, with 3 bases between them. Looked up from germline, CDR1 is SEHNR and CDR2 is FQNEAQ (reference sequence).

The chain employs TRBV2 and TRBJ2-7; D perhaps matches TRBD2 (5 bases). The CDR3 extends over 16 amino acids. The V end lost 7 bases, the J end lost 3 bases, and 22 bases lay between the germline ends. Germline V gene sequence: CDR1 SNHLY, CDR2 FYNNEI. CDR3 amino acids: CASKGGPLGRNYEQYF. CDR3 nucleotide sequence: TGTGCCAGCAAGGGTGGGCCACTAGGCCGAAACTACGAGCAGTACTTC.

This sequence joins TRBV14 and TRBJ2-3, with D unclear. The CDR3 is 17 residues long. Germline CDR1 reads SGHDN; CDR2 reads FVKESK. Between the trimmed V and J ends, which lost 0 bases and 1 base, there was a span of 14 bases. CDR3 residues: CASSQDKGSFGTDTQYF. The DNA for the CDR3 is TGTGCCAGCAGCCAAGATAAAGGTAGCTTCGGCACAGATACGCAGTATTTT.

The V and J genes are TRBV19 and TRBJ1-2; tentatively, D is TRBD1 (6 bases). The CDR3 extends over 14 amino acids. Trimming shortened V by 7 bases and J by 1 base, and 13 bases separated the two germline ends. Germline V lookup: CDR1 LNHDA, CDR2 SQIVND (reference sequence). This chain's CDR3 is CASTGQQDNYGYTF. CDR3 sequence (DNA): TGTGCCAGTACCGGACAGCAAGATAACTATGGCTACACCTTC.

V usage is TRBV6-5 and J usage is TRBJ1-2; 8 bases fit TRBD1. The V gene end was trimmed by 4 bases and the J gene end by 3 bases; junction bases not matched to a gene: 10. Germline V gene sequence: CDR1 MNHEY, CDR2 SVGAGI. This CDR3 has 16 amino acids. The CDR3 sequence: CASSSSRTGIDYGYTF. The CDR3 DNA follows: TGTGCCAGCAGTTCCTCCAGGACAGGGATCGACTATGGCTACACCTTC.

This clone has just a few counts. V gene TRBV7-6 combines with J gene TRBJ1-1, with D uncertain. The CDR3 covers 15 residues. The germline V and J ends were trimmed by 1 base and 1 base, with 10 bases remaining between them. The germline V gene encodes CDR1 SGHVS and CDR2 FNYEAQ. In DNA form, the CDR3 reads TGTGCCAGCAGCTTAGATCAGGTTCCGAACACTGAAGCTTTCTTT. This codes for CASSLDQVPNTEAFF. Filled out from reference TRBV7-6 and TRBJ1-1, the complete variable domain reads GAGVSQSPRYKVTKRGQDVALRCDPISGHVSLYWYRQALGQGPEFLTYFNYEAQQDKSGLPNDRFSAERPEGSISTLTIQRTEQRDSAMYRCASSLDQVPNTEAFFGQGTRLTVV.

The CDR3 DNA follows: TGTGCCAGCAGTGAATTTCAGGTCGGCACTGAAGCTTTCTTT. Translated: CASSEFQVGTEAFF. This chain links TRBV25-1 with TRBJ1-1; no clear D gene. Trimming stripped 1 base from V and 4 bases from J, with 10 bases between. Per germline, CDR1 MGHDK and CDR2 SYGVNS. This CDR3 spans 14 amino acids.

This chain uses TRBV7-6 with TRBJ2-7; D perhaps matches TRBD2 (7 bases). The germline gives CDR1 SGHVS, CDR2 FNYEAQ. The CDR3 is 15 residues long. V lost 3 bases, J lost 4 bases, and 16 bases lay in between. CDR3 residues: CASSLRGGSRYEQYF. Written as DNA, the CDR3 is TGTGCCAGCAGCTTGAGGGGGGGGAGTCGTTACGAGCAGTACTTC.

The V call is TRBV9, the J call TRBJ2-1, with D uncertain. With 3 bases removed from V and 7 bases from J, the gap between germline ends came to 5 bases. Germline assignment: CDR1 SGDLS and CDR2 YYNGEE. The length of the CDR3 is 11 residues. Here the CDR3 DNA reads TGTGCCAGCAGCGCTAAGAATGAGCAGTTCTTC. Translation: CASSAKNEQFF.

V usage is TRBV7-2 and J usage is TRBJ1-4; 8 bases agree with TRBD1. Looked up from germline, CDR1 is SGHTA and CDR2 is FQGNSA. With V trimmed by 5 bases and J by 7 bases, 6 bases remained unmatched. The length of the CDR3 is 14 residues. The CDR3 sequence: CASSVGQGAEKLFF. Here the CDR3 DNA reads TGTGCCAGCAGCGTCGGACAGGGAGCTGAAAAACTGTTTTTT. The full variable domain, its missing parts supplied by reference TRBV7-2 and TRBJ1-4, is GAGVSQSPSNKVTEKGKDVELRCDPISGHTALYWYRQSLGQGLEFLIYFQGNSAPDKSGLPSDRFSAERTGGSVSTLTIQRTQQEDSAVYLCASSVGQGAEKLFFGSGTQLSVL.

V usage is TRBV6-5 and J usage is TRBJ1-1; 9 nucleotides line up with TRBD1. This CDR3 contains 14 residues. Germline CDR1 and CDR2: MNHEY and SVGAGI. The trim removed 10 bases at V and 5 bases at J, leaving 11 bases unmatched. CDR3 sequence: CAIFKQGARTEAFF. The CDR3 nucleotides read TGTGCCATCTTCAAACAGGGGGCGCGTACTGAAGCTTTCTTT.

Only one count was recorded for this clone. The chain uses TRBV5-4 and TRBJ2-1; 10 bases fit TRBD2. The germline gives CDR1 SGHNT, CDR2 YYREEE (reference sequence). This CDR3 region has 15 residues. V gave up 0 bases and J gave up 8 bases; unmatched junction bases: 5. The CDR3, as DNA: TGTGCCAGCAGCTTGGTCGCTAGCGGGGGATATGAGCAGTTCTTC. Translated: CASSLVASGGYEQFF.

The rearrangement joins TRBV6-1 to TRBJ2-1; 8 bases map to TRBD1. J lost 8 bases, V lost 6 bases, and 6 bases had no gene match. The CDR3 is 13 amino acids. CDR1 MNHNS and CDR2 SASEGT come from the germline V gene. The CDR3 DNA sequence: TGTGCCAGCAGATCTGCAGGGGGCCATGAGCAGTTCTTC. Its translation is CASRSAGGHEQFF.

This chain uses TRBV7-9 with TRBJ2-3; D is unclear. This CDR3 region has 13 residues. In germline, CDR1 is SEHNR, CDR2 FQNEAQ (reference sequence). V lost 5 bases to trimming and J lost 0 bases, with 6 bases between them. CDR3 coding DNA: TGTGCCAGCAGCCAGTTCAGCACAGATACGCAGTATTTT. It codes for CASSQFSTDTQYF.

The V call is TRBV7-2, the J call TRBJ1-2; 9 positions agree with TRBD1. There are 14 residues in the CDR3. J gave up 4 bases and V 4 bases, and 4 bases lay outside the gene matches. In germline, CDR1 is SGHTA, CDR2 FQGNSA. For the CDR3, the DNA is TGTGCCAGCAGCTACCTACAGGGGGCCTATGGCTACACCTTC. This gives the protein CASSYLQGAYGYTF.

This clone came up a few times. CDR3 sequence reads: CASSLDRLNTEAFF. The CDR3, as DNA: TGTGCCAGCAGTTTGGACAGGTTGAACACTGAAGCTTTCTTT. J is TRBJ1-1 and V is TRBV28; 7 bases are a match to TRBD1. The CDR3 totals 14 residues. Germline V gene sequence: CDR1 MDHEN, CDR2 SYDVKM. After removal of 3 bases from V and 0 bases from J, the junction contained 1 base not matched to a gene.

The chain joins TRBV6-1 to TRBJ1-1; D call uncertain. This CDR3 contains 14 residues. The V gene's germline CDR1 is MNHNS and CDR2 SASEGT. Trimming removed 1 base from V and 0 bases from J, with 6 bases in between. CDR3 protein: CASSEDRVNTEAFF. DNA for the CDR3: TGTGCCAGCAGTGAAGATCGGGTGAACACTGAAGCTTTCTTT.

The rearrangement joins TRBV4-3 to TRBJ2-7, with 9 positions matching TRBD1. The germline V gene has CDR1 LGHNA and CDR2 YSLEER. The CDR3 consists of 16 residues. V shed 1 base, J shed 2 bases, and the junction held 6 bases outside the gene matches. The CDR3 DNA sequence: TGCGCCAGCAGCCAAGGGTCGGGACAGGGACCCTACGAGCAGTACTTC. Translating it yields CASSQGSGQGPYEQYF.